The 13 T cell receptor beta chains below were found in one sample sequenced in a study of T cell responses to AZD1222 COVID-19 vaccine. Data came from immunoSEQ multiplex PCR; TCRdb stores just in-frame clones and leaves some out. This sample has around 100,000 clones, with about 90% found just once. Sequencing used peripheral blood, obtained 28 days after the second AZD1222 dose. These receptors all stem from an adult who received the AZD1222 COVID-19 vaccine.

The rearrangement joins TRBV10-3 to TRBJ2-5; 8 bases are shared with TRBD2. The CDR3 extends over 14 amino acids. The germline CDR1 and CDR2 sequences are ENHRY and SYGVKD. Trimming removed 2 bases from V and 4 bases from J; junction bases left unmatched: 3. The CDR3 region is CAISEGLAGETQYF. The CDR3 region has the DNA TGTGCCATCAGTGAGGGACTAGCCGGAGAGACCCAGTACTTC.

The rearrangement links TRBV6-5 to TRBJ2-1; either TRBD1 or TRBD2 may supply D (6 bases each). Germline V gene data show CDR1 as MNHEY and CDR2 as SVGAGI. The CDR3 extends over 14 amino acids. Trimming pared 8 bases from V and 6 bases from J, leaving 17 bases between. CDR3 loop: CASSWGAVVNEQFF. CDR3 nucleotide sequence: TGTGCCAGCTCCTGGGGGGCCGTAGTCAATGAGCAGTTCTTC.

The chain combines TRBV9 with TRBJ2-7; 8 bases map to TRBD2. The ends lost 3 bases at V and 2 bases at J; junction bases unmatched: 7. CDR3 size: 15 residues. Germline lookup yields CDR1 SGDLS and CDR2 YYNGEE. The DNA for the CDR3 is TGTGCCAGCAGCGAGGCGGGGGGACCTACCTACGAGCAGTACTTC. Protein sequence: CASSEAGGPTYEQYF. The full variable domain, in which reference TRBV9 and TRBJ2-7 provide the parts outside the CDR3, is DSGVTQTPKHLITATGQRVTLRCSPRSGDLSVYWYQQSLDQGLQFLIQYYNGEERAKGNILERFSAQQFPDLHSELNLSSLELGDSALYFCASSEAGGPTYEQYFGPGTRLTVT.

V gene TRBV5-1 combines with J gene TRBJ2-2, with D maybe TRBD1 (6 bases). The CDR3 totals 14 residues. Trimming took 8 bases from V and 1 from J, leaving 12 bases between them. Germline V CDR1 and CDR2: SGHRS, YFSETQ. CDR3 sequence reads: CASRTAQNTGELFF. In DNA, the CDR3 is TGCGCCAGTCGGACAGCCCAGAACACCGGGGAGCTGTTTTTT.

CDR3 amino acids: CASSLRGNGNTIYF. CDR3 nucleotides: TGTGCCAGTAGTCTCCGGGGTAATGGAAACACCATATATTTT. V is TRBV19 and J is TRBJ1-3; unclear D gene. Trimming pared 5 bases from V and 3 bases from J, leaving 11 bases between. Germline V CDR1 and CDR2: LNHDA, SQIVND (reference sequence). CDR3 length: 14 residues.

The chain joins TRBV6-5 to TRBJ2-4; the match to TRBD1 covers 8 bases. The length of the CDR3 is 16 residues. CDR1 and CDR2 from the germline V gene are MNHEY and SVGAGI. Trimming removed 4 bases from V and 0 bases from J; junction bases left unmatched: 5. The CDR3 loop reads CASSSGQGLAKNIQYF. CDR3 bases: TGTGCCAGCAGTTCAGGACAGGGCCTAGCCAAAAACATTCAGTACTTC.

CDR3: CASSPGLADYSEQYF. CDR3 sequence (DNA): TGCGCCAGCAGCCCAGGACTAGCCGATTATAGCGAGCAGTACTTC. The V call is TRBV5-1, the J call TRBJ2-7; 8 nucleotides line up with TRBD2. J gave up 6 bases and V 4 bases, and 12 bases lay outside the gene matches. The CDR3 has 15 residues. CDR1 and CDR2 (germline): SGHRS, YFSETQ.

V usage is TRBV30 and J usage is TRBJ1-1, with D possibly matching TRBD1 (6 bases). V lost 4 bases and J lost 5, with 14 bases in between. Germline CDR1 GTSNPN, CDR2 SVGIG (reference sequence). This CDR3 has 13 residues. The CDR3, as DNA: TGTGCCTGGACCACAGGGCTTATTACTGAAGCTTTCTTT. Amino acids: CAWTTGLITEAFF.

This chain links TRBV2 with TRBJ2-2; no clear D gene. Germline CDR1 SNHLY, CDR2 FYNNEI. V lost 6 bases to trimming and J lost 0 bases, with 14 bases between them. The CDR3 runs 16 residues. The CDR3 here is CASSGRQATNTGELFF. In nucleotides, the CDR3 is TGTGCCAGCAGCGGAAGGCAGGCAACGAACACCGGGGAGCTGTTTTTT. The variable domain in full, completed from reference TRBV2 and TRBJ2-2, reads EPEVTQTPSHQVTQMGQEVILRCVPISNHLYFYWYRQILGQKVEFLVSFYNNEISEKSEIFDDQFSVERPDGSNFTLKIRSTKLEDSAMYFCASSGRQATNTGELFFGEGSRLTVL.

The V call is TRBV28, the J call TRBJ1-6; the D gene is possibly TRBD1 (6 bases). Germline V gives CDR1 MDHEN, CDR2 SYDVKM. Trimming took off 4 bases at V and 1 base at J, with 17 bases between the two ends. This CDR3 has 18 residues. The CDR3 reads CASSSDAGARSYNSPLHF. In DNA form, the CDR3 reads TGTGCCAGCAGTTCAGACGCAGGGGCGAGGTCCTATAATTCACCCCTCCACTTT. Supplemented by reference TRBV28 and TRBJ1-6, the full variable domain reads DVKVTQSSRYLVKRTGEKVFLECVQDMDHENMFWYRQDPGLGLRLIYFSYDVKMKEKGDIPEGYSVSREKKERFSLILESASTNQTSMYLCASSSDAGARSYNSPLHFGNGTRLTVT.

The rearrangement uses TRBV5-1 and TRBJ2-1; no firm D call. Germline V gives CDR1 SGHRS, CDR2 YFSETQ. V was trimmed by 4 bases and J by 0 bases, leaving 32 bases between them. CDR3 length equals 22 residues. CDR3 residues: CASSHREVSTYASRSSYNEQFF. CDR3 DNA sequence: TGCGCCAGCAGCCACCGCGAGGTTAGCACCTATGCAAGCCGAAGCTCCTACAATGAGCAGTTCTTC.

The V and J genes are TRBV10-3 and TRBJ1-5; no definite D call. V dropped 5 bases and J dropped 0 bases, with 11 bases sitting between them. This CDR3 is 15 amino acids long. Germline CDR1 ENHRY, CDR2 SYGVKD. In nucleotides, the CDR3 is TGTGCCATCAGTCCCGAACACTATAGCAATCAGCCCCAGCATTTT. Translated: CAISPEHYSNQPQHF.

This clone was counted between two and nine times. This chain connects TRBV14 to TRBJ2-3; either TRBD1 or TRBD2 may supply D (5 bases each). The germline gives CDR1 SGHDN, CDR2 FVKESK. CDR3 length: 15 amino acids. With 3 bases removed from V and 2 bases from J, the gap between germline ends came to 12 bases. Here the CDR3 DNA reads TGTGCCAGCAGCCAGAGGGGCGGGTTCACAGATACGCAGTATTTT. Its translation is CASSQRGGFTDTQYF.